Described below is a single T cell receptor beta chain sequence and its context. What it binds is unknown. Expansion of antigen-specific CD4+ T cells with viral peptide pools was carried out by the ViraFEST assay before sequencing. Researchers isolated CD4+ T cells once around 11 days of culture had elapsed. Participants completed two doses of the BNT162b2 or mRNA-1273 vaccine. Testing of the vaccine recipients showed negative nucleocapsid antibodies and no prior SARS-CoV-2 infection. Cultures used roughly 1.8 million PBMC per well, approximately 10 IU/ml IL-2 and around 9.8 ug/ml peptides. Half the medium was swapped for IL-2 medium on days 3 and 7. Germline CDR1 reads LNHDA; CDR2 reads SQIVND (reference sequence). Unmatched junction bases numbered 7, after V lost 6 bases and J lost 8 bases. CDR3 length: 15 amino acids. This sample stems from a study of vaccination effects on CD4 cells after COVID-19.

Method: immunoSEQ multiplex PCR; TCRdb's copy keeps in-frame clones and lacks some. The table records some 50,000 clones, about 74% of them present only once. The receptor was isolated from a human donor who received a COVID-19 vaccine. The chain uses TRBV19 and TRBJ1-6; 10 bases are a match to TRBD1. The sequences come from CD4+ T cells from PBMCs cultured with HCoV-OC43 spike peptides, collected after COVID-19 vaccination. Subset: HCoV-OC43 spike overlapping peptide pool stimulation. Here the CDR3 DNA reads TGTGCCAGTAGGAAGACAGGGGGCTTCGATTCACCCCTCCACTTT. It is translated as CASRKTGGFDSPLHF.